The rows below give T cell receptor beta chains drawn from one sample of a study of shared clonotypes between healthy human individuals. Clones were read by immunoSEQ multiplex PCR, and TCRdb kept only the in-frame ones, dropping some. The profile covers 2 million to 3 million clones, with over 85% appearing a single time and around 0.4% taken by the ten largest. Material: naive CD4+ T cells from PBMCs. These receptor sequences come from a man between 18 and 35 years old in good health. Some clones in this sample may be carry-over from other donors' samples. CDR3s include the opening cysteine and the closing phenylalanine or tryptophan. D genes are given only for firm matches. Clone size, where shown, is once, few, many, or a class for clones that have expanded.

>-|TRBD2|TRBV15|TRBJ2-1
TGTGCCACTTCTAGCGGGAGTAGGGATGAGCAGTTCTTC
CATSSGSRDEQFF
>-|-|TRBV2|TRBJ2-1
TGTGCCAGCAAAGGCGGGATTTGGAATGAGCAGTTCTTC
CASKGGIWNEQFF
>-|-|TRBV6-5|TRBJ1-5
TGTGCCAGCAGTTACTCGAACCGGGTAGATCAGCCCCAGCATTTT
CASSYSNRVDQPQHF
>-|TRBD1|TRBV15|TRBJ1-2
TGTGCCACCAGGTTTACGGGACAGGGAGATGGCTACACCTTC
CATRFTGQGDGYTF
>-|TRBD2|TRBV28|TRBJ2-1
TGTGCCAGCAGTTGGGGACTAGCGGGGTGGAGGGCCTACAATGAGCAGTTCTTC
CASSWGLAGWRAYNEQFF
>few|-|TRBV27|TRBJ1-2
TGTGCCAGCAGTTTATCAGGGAACTATGGCTACACCTTC
CASSLSGNYGYTF
>-|-|TRBV10-3|TRBJ1-3
TGTGCCATCAGGATACAGGTACTCTCTGGAAACACCATATATTTT
CAIRIQVLSGNTIYF
>-|TRBD1|TRBV4-1|TRBJ1-2
TGCGCCAGCAGCCAAGTTCCCAGGGGGCCCTATGGCTACACCTTC
CASSQVPRGPYGYTF
>-|-|TRBV6-1|TRBJ2-7
TGTGCCAGCAGCTGGGGGGACTACGAGCAGTACTTC
CASSWGDYEQYF
>-|-|TRBV19|TRBJ1-2
TGTGCCAGTAGCGAGGTCGTAGGTAGTGGCTACACCTTC
CASSEVVGSGYTF
>-|-|TRBV7-2|TRBJ2-2
TGTGCCAGCAGCCCAGGGATCCGGACCCGAGCCGGGGAGCTGTTTTTT
CASSPGIRTRAGELFF
>-|-|TRBV30|TRBJ1-1
TGTGCCTGGAGTGGCAGGATTAACACTGAAGCTTTCTTT
CAWSGRINTEAFF
>-|-|TRBV4-2|TRBJ2-2
TGTGCCAGCAGCCAAGTTACGAATACGAACACCGGGGAGCTGTTTTTT
CASSQVTNTNTGELFF
>-|-|TRBV12-5|TRBJ2-7
TGTGCTAGTGGACCTCACAGGGTATCGTACGAGCAGTACTTC
CASGPHRVSYEQYF
>-|TRBD2|TRBV6-6|TRBJ2-5
TGTGCCAGCAAGGCGGGAGCAAGAGAGACCCAGTACTTC
CASKAGARETQYF
>-|TRBD2|TRBV5-1|TRBJ2-1
TGCGCCAGCAGCTCCCGACTAGCGGGAGTAGGAGTTGAGCAGTTCTTC
CASSSRLAGVGVEQFF
>-|TRBD1|TRBV30|TRBJ1-1
TGTGCCTGGAGTGTACAGGGGAGTTCCGGGAGGGCTGAAGCTTTCTTT
CAWSVQGSSGRAEAFF
>-|-|TRBV30|TRBJ2-1
TGTGCCTGGAGTGGGGACGGTTACAATGAGCAGTTCTTC
CAWSGDGYNEQFF